This TCR beta chain is from a study of T cells after yellow fever vaccination. V lost 2 bases and J 5 bases, leaving 25 bases between the germline ends. Germline CDR1 is MNHEY and CDR2 is SVGEGT. This CDR3 contains 18 residues. 5'RACE template switching added a universal primer site and UMIs to TCR cDNA. TCRdb re-analysed the 5' RACE reads in MiXCR, keeping a single row per CDR3 protein. The sample carries 310,000 or so distinct CDR3 sequences, around 6.8% recorded once. Notes on this clonotype: Its antigen is as yet unknown.

The study, taken as a whole, reports: Reappearance after the booster was seen for most primary-vaccination clones, at approximately 97% CD4 and 70% to 90% CD8. There was a possibility that FACS-sorted repertoires contained abundant clonotypes contaminating from the bulk population. A small proportion of clonotypes was detected in both the CD4 and CD8 compartments.

Sequenced here: PBMCs, sampled about 49 days after the first yellow fever vaccination. The chain recombines TRBV6-2 or TRBV6-3 with TRBJ2-7, with D perhaps being TRBD1 or TRBD2 (6 bases each). This clonotype was sampled from a man between 18 and 29 years old who received the YFV17D yellow fever vaccine. This CDR3 is CASSYDPAGGQGVDEQYV. In nucleotides, the CDR3 is TGTGCCAGCAGTTACGACCCAGCTGGGGGGCAAGGCGTCGACGAGCAGTACGTC.